These 25 T cell receptor beta chains originate from one sample sequenced in a study of STAT5B mutations in CD4+ large granular lymphocyte leukemia. Sequencing was performed with immunoSEQ multiplex PCR; in TCRdb, only in-frame clones are kept and a portion is missing. This table holds 38,000 or so clones, around 85% found once. The sequencing sample was made of CD4+ T cells from blood buffy coats. The receptors were sampled from a human donor in good health.

This rearrangement joins TRBV18 to TRBJ2-5, with D tentatively TRBD1 (5 bases). Germline V gene sequence: CDR1 KGHSH, CDR2 LQKENI. The CDR3 has 14 residues. Trimming removed 0 bases at V and 1 base at J, with 6 bases between. CDR3: CASSPPTVQETQYF. DNA for the CDR3: TGTGCCAGCTCACCACCGACAGTCCAAGAGACCCAGTACTTC.

The chain couples TRBV29-1 to TRBJ1-2; the D is unclear. The CDR3 length is 14 residues. Trimming left V 7 bases short and J 4 bases short, with 19 bases between. Germline V lookup: CDR1 SQVTM, CDR2 ANQGSEA. CDR3 coding DNA: TGCAGCGCTGGTACCCCTGGAGTGGGCTATGGCTACACCTTC. Protein: CSAGTPGVGYGYTF.

This chain connects TRBV6-1 to TRBJ2-2; 8 nucleotides agree with TRBD1. CDR3 length: 16 amino acids. Germline lookup yields CDR1 MNHNS and CDR2 SASEGT. V was clipped by 1 base and J by 8 bases; unmatched bases: 9. For the CDR3, the DNA is TGTGCCAGCAGTGAAGAGGGAATAAACAGGGGGGGGGAGCTGTTTTTT. Translating gives CASSEEGINRGGELFF.

This clone was counted between two and nine times. The rearrangement links TRBV2 to TRBJ1-5, with unresolved D. V was cut by 10 bases and J by 0 bases, with 10 bases left in between. The CDR3 contains 13 residues. Per the germline V gene, CDR1 is SNHLY and CDR2 is FYNNEI. The CDR3 sequence is CATKDYSNQPQHF. In DNA form, the CDR3 reads TGTGCCACCAAGGACTATAGCAATCAGCCCCAGCATTTT.

The gene calls are TRBV6-5 and TRBJ2-7; 10 bases align to TRBD1. The CDR3 spans 15 residues. Germline CDR1 MNHEY, CDR2 SVGAGI. V was clipped by 5 bases and J by 6 bases; unmatched bases: 10. The DNA for the CDR3 is TGTGCCAGCAGTGGAGACAGGGGGCGATTCTCCGAGCAGTACTTC. This codes for CASSGDRGRFSEQYF.

This clone was recorded once. CDR3 amino acids: CASSAPGTPQETQYF. CDR3 sequence (DNA): TGTGCCAGCAGCGCCCCCGGGACACCACAAGAGACCCAGTACTTC. This sequence joins TRBV7-8 and TRBJ2-5; weak D call: TRBD1 (6 bases). V lost 5 bases and J 2 bases, leaving 15 bases between the germline ends. This CDR3 has 15 residues. In germline, CDR1 is SGHVS, CDR2 FQNEAQ.

The J gene is TRBJ1-5, the V gene TRBV19; weak D call: TRBD1 (6 bases). Trimming pared 3 bases from V and 0 bases from J, leaving 18 bases between. Germline-derived CDR1 and CDR2 are LNHDA and SQIVND (reference sequence). The CDR3 runs 18 residues. CDR3 coding DNA: TGTGCCAGTAGTATCAGGGGCAGGGGCTTGGGTAGCAATCAGCCCCAGCATTTT. Translation gives CASSIRGRGLGSNQPQHF.

The genes are TRBV11-2 and TRBJ2-7; 8 bases agree with TRBD1. Germline lookup yields CDR1 SGHAT and CDR2 FQNNGV. The junction had 12 bases not matched to a gene; V was cut back by 6 bases and J by 5 bases. There are 15 residues in the CDR3. CDR3 in DNA: TGTGCCAGCAGGAGACAGGGGTTAGGGTCCCACGAGCAGTACTTC. It specifies CASRRQGLGSHEQYF.

Remarks on this clone: The junction departs from the called germline gene at one end, perhaps through a read error. This chain joins TRBV5-3 and TRBJ2-7, with 7 nucleotides matching TRBD1. TRBV5-3 is an ORF for which the function is uncertain. CDR3 length equals 16 residues. CDR3 sequence (DNA): TGTGCCAGAACCTTGCCAATAACAGGGGCCACCTACGAGCAGTACTTC. Translation: CARTLPITGATYEQYF.

This clone was counted once. The rearrangement joins TRBV11-1 to TRBJ2-5; the match to TRBD2 covers 9 bases. The CDR3 has 18 amino acids. Germline V lookup: CDR1 SGHAT, CDR2 FQDESV (reference sequence). Trimming took 0 bases from V and 5 from J; bases not matched to a gene: 13. The CDR3 loop reads CASSLARVAGDFGETQYF. The CDR3 region has the DNA TGTGCCAGCAGCTTAGCGCGAGTAGCGGGAGATTTTGGTGAGACCCAGTACTTC.

The J gene is TRBJ1-5, the V gene TRBV30, with D possibly matching TRBD1 (5 bases). CDR1 and CDR2 from the germline V gene are GTSNPN and SVGIG (reference sequence). The CDR3 runs to 14 residues. Deletions cut 1 base from V and 0 bases from J, with 7 bases between. The CDR3: CAWSGGDSNQPQHF. The DNA for the CDR3 is TGTGCCTGGAGTGGGGGGGATAGCAATCAGCCCCAGCATTTT.

The chain recombines TRBV9 with TRBJ2-7, with TRBD2 identical over 9 bases. V lost 0 bases, J lost 3 bases, and 4 bases stayed unmatched. CDR1 is SGDLS, CDR2 YYNGEE, per germline. The length of the CDR3 is 15 residues. The CDR3 bases are TGTGCCAGCAGCGTAGGTAGCGGGAGTGTCTACGAGCAGTACTTC. It yields the protein CASSVGSGSVYEQYF.

This rearrangement joins TRBV6-1 to TRBJ1-5; 7 positions agree with TRBD1. Germline assignment: CDR1 MNHNS and CDR2 SASEGT. The CDR3 is 15 amino acids. Trimming took 4 bases from V and 3 from J; bases not matched to a gene: 6. CDR3 coding DNA: TGTGCCAGCAGTGTAGCAGGGGGGCTCAATCAGCCCCAGCATTTT. It specifies CASSVAGGLNQPQHF.

The J gene is TRBJ1-1, the V gene TRBV29-1; 9 bases are shared with TRBD1. The ends lost 4 bases at V and 8 bases at J; junction bases unmatched: 5. The CDR3 covers 12 residues. Germline V gene lookup returns CDR1 SQVTM and CDR2 ANQGSEA. This CDR3 is CSVGTGEAEAFF. CDR3 in DNA: TGCAGCGTTGGGACAGGGGAGGCCGAAGCTTTCTTT.

The chain uses TRBV9 and TRBJ2-7; 7 bases line up with TRBD2. The CDR3 runs 13 residues. Germline V gene data show CDR1 as SGDLS and CDR2 as YYNGEE. Trimming at V came to 3 bases and at J to 3 bases, leaving 3 bases not matched to a gene. CDR3 nucleotides: TGTGCCAGCAGCGCCGGGACTAACTACGAGCAGTACTTC. The encoded protein is CASSAGTNYEQYF.

This chain uses TRBV4-2 with TRBJ1-2, with D unresolved. V was clipped by 4 bases and J by 7 bases, with 16 bases between them. The CDR3 length is 14 residues. CDR1 and CDR2 (germline): LGHNA, YNFKEQ. In DNA form, the CDR3 reads TGTGCCAGCAGCCCCCCCCGGGGATCGATTGGCTACACCTTC. Translated, it gives CASSPPRGSIGYTF.

V usage is TRBV27 and J usage is TRBJ1-3, with D unclear. The V and J ends lost 6 bases and 0 bases respectively, with 6 bases between them. CDR1 and CDR2 (germline): MNHEY, SMNVEV (reference sequence). This CDR3 is built from 13 residues. DNA of the CDR3: TGTGCCAGCAGGCCCCTCTCTGGAAACACCATATATTTT. Translated, it gives CASRPLSGNTIYF.

This chain uses TRBV23-1 with TRBJ1-1; unclear D gene. TRBV23-1 is noted as an ORF with a role that remains uncertain. The V end was cut by 2 bases, the J end by 2 bases, with 15 bases between. The CDR3 runs 16 residues. The CDR3 spells CASSQEASGSNTEAFF. The CDR3 nucleotides are TGCGCCAGCAGTCAAGAAGCCTCCGGGTCCAACACTGAAGCTTTCTTT.

J is TRBJ2-1 and V is TRBV6-4; 7 bases are shared with TRBD1. Germline trimming cut 2 bases from V and 9 bases from J; bases unmatched to any gene: 10. CDR1 is MRHNA and CDR2 is SNTAGT in the germline V gene. This CDR3 contains 15 residues. The CDR3 DNA reads TGTGCCAGCAGTGACGCAGGGGGAGCGTTCGGTGAGCAGTTCTTC. Amino acid sequence: CASSDAGGAFGEQFF.

This clone has only one observation. The chain recombines TRBV11-3 with TRBJ2-1; 7 bases map to TRBD1. CDR1 and CDR2 (germline): SGHNT, YENEEA. The CDR3 is made up of 14 amino acids. The V and J ends lost 5 bases and 10 bases, in that order; junction bases with no gene match: 11. CDR3 protein: CASSPTGFLDEQFF. The CDR3 DNA is TGTGCCAGCAGCCCGACAGGGTTTCTTGACGAGCAGTTCTTC.

V usage is TRBV2 and J usage is TRBJ2-2; the match to TRBD2 covers 7 bases. The CDR3 runs to 16 residues. The germline V gene encodes CDR1 SNHLY and CDR2 FYNNEI. Germline trimming cut 5 bases from V and 4 bases from J; bases unmatched to any gene: 10. In nucleotides, the CDR3 is TGTGCCAGCAGTTACCTATCAGGCGGGGGCACCGGGGAGCTGTTTTTT. Encoded protein: CASSYLSGGGTGELFF.

The V call is TRBV7-9, the J call TRBJ2-3; TRBD1 matches 7 bases. With V trimmed by 5 bases and J by 1 base, 12 bases remained unmatched. Germline V lookup: CDR1 SEHNR, CDR2 FQNEAQ (reference sequence). The CDR3 has 17 amino acids. The CDR3 loop reads CASSKAPDRDGTDTQYF. In nucleotides, the CDR3 is TGTGCCAGCAGCAAAGCCCCCGACAGGGATGGCACAGATACGCAGTATTTT.

The V gene is TRBV5-4, the J gene TRBJ2-5, with TRBD1 matching 10 bases. V lost 4 bases to trimming and J lost 4 bases; unmatched junction nucleotides: 1. The germline V gene encodes CDR1 SGHNT and CDR2 YYREEE (reference sequence). The CDR3 sequence is 13 residues long. CDR3 amino acids: CASSRTGGETQYF. The DNA for the CDR3 is TGTGCCAGCAGCCGGACAGGGGGAGAGACCCAGTACTTC.

This clone turned up a few times. This chain links TRBV28 with TRBJ2-1; D may be TRBD2 (6 bases). V lost 3 bases, J lost 13 bases, and 13 bases lay in between. Germline values: CDR1 MDHEN, CDR2 SYDVKM. The length of the CDR3 is 12 residues. In DNA, the CDR3 is TGTGCCAGCAGTTTTTTGGCTAGCGTCCAGTTCTTC. Translated: CASSFLASVQFF.

This clone was observed a handful of times. This chain links TRBV4-2 with TRBJ1-5; TRBD1 matches 7 bases. The CDR3 is 15 amino acids. Per the germline V gene, CDR1 is LGHNA and CDR2 is YNFKEQ. The V gene end was trimmed by 4 bases and the J gene end by 0 bases; junction bases not matched to a gene: 3. The CDR3 region has the DNA TGTGCCAGCAGCCCCGGGACAGATAGCAATCAGCCCCAGCATTTT. It encodes CASSPGTDSNQPQHF.